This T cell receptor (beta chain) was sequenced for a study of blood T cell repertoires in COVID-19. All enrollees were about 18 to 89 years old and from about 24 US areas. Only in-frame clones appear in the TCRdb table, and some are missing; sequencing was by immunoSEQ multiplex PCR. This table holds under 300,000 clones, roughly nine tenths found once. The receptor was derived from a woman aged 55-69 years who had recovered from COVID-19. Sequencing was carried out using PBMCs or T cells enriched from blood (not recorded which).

DNA of the CDR3: TGCGCCAGCAGCCAAGGGCCCGAGAGGAGACCTAACTATGGCTACACCTTC. Its translation is CASSQGPERRPNYGYTF. The chain recombines TRBV4-1 with TRBJ1-2, with D hard to call. The CDR3 sequence is 17 residues long. Germline V gene lookup returns CDR1 MGHRA and CDR2 YSYEKL. V gave up 1 base and J gave up 0 bases, with 15 bases separating them.